Below are 9 T cell receptor beta chains sequenced from a single sample in a study of cytomegalovirus exposure and HLA in healthy donors. PCR amplification relied on 60 Vbeta primers (plus 13 Jbeta primers). Using immunoSEQ multiplex PCR, the repertoire was profiled, and TCRdb retains in-frame clones only, with some absent. The sample carries 200,000 to 250,000 clones, 77% recorded once. Sequencing was done on a sample of PBMCs. These receptors originate from a woman aged 55-70 years in good health and CMV-seropositive.

J is TRBJ2-3 and V is TRBV6-5; tentatively, D is TRBD2 (6 bases). V dropped 4 bases and J dropped 4 bases, with 12 bases sitting between them. The germline V gene has CDR1 MNHEY and CDR2 SVGAGI. This CDR3 contains 14 residues. The CDR3 protein is CASSSGIAADTQYF. Here the CDR3 DNA reads TGTGCCAGCAGTTCTGGCATAGCGGCAGATACGCAGTATTTT.

The V gene is TRBV10-3, the J gene TRBJ2-6; perhaps TRBD1 as D (6 bases). Germline-derived CDR1 and CDR2 are ENHRY and SYGVKD. This CDR3 has 16 amino acids. Between the trimmed V and J ends, which lost 9 bases and 0 bases, there was a span of 15 bases. CDR3 nucleotide sequence: TGTGCCATAGGGGGAGAAGATTTCTCTGGGGCCAACGTCCTGACTTTC. Amino acid sequence: CAIGGEDFSGANVLTF.

The gene calls are TRBV4-1 and TRBJ2-7, with D possibly matching TRBD2 (5 bases). Trimming shortened V by 0 bases and J by 5 bases, and 11 bases separated the two germline ends. Germline V gene data show CDR1 as MGHRA and CDR2 as YSYEKL. This CDR3 has 14 residues. CDR3 sequence (DNA): TGCGCCAGCAGCCAAGAGCCGGGATCCAACGAGCAGTACTTC. Residues: CASSQEPGSNEQYF.

This chain links TRBV7-9 with TRBJ2-3; 9 bases are shared with TRBD1. The CDR3 spans 14 residues. CDR1 and CDR2 from the germline V gene are SEHNR and FQNEAQ (reference sequence). J gave up 5 bases and V 4 bases, and 4 bases lay outside the gene matches. The DNA for the CDR3 is TGTGCCAGCAGCTCAGGACAGGGGAAAGATACGCAGTATTTT. Protein product: CASSSGQGKDTQYF.

This clone was seen a few times. The sample contains more than one DNA sequence encoding this CDR3. The CDR3 DNA reads as TGTGCCACCAGCAGGGACAGGGAACGTAGCTACGAGCAGTACTTC. Protein sequence: CATSRDRERSYEQYF. V and J are TRBV15 and TRBJ2-7, with TRBD1 matching over 8 bases. V gave up 3 bases and J gave up 3 bases; unmatched junction bases: 7. Germline V lookup: CDR1 LNHNV, CDR2 YYDKDF (reference sequence). The CDR3 sequence is 15 residues long.

This chain connects TRBV9 to TRBJ2-7; D is possibly TRBD2 (7 bases). Trimming removed 3 bases at V and 4 bases at J, with 20 bases between. From germline, CDR1 is SGDLS and CDR2 YYNGEE. CDR3 length: 16 residues. The DNA of the CDR3 is TGTGCCAGCAGCGGGCCAGGCGCGGGGGCCGCATACGAGCAGTACTTC. As protein: CASSGPGAGAAYEQYF.

The CDR3 sequence: CASSQDRLQGIRNTIYF. The CDR3 region has the DNA TGCGCCAGCAGCCAAGATCGTCTACAGGGTATTCGGAACACCATATATTTT. The chain couples TRBV4-1 to TRBJ1-3, with D possibly matching TRBD1 (6 bases). CDR3 length: 17 amino acids. The germline V and J ends were trimmed by 0 bases and 7 bases, with 19 bases remaining between them. Germline values: CDR1 MGHRA, CDR2 YSYEKL.

V usage is TRBV7-6 and J usage is TRBJ1-5; D is unclear. The length of the CDR3 is 13 residues. Germline V gives CDR1 SGHVS, CDR2 FNYEAQ. V lost 1 base, J lost 5 bases, and 6 bases lay in between. CDR3 nucleotide sequence: TGTGCCAGCAGCTTAGATCCTCATCAGCCCCAGCATTTT. This translates into CASSLDPHQPQHF.

The sample holds a few counts of this clone. This rearrangement joins TRBV4-2 to TRBJ2-1, with D possibly TRBD1 on 6 matching bases. Germline V gene sequence: CDR1 LGHNA, CDR2 YNFKEQ. V lost 4 bases and J 0 bases, leaving 16 bases between the germline ends. This CDR3 is 17 amino acids long. Here the CDR3 DNA reads TGTGCCAGCAGCCCACAGGGCACAATCAGCTCCTACAATGAGCAGTTCTTC. Translation: CASSPQGTISSYNEQFF.